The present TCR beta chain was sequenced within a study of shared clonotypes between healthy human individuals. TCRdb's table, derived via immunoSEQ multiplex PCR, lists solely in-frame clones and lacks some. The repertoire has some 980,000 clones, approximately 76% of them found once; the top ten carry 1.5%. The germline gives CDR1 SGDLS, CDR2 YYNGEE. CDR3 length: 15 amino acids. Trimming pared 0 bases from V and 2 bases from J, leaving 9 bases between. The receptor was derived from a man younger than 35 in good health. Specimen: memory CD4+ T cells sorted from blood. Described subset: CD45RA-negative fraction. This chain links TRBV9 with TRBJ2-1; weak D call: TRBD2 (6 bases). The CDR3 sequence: CASSVGGLTYNEQFF. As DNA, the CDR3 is TGTGCCAGCAGCGTAGGGGGACTCACCTACAATGAGCAGTTCTTC.